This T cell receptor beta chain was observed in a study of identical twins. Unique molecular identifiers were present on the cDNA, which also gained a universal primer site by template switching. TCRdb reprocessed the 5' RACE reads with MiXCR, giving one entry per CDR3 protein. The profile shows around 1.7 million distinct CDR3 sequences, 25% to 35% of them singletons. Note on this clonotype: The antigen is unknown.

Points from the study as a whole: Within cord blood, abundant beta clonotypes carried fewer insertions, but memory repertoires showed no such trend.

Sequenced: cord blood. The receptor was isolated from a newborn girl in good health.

CDR3 nucleotides: TGCAGTGCTAGAGACCCGGACAGGAGGGTAAACTATGGCTACACCTTC. It is translated as CSARDPDRRVNYGYTF. The chain recombines TRBV20-1 with TRBJ1-2, with 7 bases that match TRBD1. This CDR3 is built from 16 residues. Trimming cost V 0 bases and J 2 bases; bases outside gene matches: 9. In germline, CDR1 is DFQATT, CDR2 SNEGSKA (reference sequence).